This TCR beta chain was profiled in a study of identical twins. MiXCR, applied by TCRdb to the 5' RACE reads, yields one record per CDR3 protein. There are 350,000 to 450,000 distinct CDR3 sequences in the sample; around 20% occur only once, and about 12% lies in the top ten. Trimming removed 3 bases from V and 4 bases from J, with 4 bases in between. Germline CDR1 and CDR2: MGHDK and SYGVNS. This CDR3 spans 11 amino acids. This clonotype showed up many times. Its matching antigen is unknown. Study-wide points: Monozygotic twin pairs showed more out-of-frame TCR alpha sharing than models estimated. In cord blood, abundant beta clonotypes had fewer insertions; memory showed no trend.

The sequencing sample was made of naive T cells sorted from blood. The clonotype was recovered from a man between 45 and 60 years old in good health. This chain connects TRBV25-1 to TRBJ2-7; D remains unclear. The CDR3 DNA reads as TGTGCCAGCAGTGAGAGATACGAGCAGTACTTC. Its translation is CASSERYEQYF.